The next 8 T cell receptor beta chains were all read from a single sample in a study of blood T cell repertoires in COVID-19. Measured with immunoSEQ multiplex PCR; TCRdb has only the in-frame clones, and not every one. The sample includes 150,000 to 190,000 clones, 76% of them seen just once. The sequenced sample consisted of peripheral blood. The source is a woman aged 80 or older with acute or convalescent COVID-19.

CDR3 sequence reads: CASSPSGGYNPGQFF. The DNA of the CDR3 is TGTGCCAGCAGCCCTAGCGGGGGGTACAATCCGGGGCAGTTCTTC. The rearrangement joins TRBV7-2 to TRBJ2-1; TRBD2 aligns across 11 bases. CDR3 length equals 15 residues. Looked up from germline, CDR1 is SGHTA and CDR2 is FQGNSA. The junction had 12 bases not matched to a gene; V was cut back by 5 bases and J by 12 bases.

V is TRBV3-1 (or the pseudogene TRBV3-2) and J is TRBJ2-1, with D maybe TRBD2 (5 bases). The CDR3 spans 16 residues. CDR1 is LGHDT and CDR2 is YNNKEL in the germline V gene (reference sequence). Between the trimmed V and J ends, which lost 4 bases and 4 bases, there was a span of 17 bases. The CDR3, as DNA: TGTGCCAGCAGCCCGAACCCTACCTGGAGGTACAATGAGCAGTTCTTC. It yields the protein CASSPNPTWRYNEQFF.

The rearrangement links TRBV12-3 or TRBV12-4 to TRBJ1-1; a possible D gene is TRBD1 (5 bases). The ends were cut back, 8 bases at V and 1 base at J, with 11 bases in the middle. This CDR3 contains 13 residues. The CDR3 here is CASEATANTEAFF. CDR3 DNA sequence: TGTGCCAGCGAGGCGACAGCGAACACTGAAGCTTTCTTT.

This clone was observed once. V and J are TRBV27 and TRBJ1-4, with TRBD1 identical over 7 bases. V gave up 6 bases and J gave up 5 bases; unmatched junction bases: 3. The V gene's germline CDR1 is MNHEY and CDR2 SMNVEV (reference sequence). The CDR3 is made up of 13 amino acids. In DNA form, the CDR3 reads TGTGCCAGCAGACAGGGGAGGAATGAAAAACTGTTTTTT. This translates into CASRQGRNEKLFF.

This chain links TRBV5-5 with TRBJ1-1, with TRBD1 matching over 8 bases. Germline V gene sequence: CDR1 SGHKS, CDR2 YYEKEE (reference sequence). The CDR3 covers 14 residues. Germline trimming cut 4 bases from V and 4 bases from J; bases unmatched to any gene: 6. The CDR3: CASSIQGAGTEAFF. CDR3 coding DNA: TGTGCCAGCAGCATCCAGGGGGCTGGCACTGAAGCTTTCTTT.

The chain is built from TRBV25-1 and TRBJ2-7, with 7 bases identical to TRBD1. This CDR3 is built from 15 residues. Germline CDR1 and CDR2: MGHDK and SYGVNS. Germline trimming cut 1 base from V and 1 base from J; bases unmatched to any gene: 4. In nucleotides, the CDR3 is TGTGCCAGCAGTGAATTGTCAGGGGGTTCCTACGAGCAGTACTTC. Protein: CASSELSGGSYEQYF.

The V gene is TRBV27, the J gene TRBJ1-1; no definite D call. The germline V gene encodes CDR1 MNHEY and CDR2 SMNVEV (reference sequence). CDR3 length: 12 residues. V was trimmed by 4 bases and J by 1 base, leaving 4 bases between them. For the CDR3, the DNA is TGTGCCAGCAGTTCCCAGAACACTGAAGCTTTCTTT. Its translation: CASSSQNTEAFF.

The CDR3 here is CASSQDSGTGFPNYGYTF. The DNA for the CDR3 is TGCGCCAGCAGCCAAGATAGCGGGACAGGGTTTCCTAACTATGGCTACACCTTC. The rearrangement uses TRBV4-3 and TRBJ1-2; 9 bases agree with TRBD1. Germline CDR1 is LGHNA and CDR2 is YSLEER. The ends lost 0 bases at V and 0 bases at J; junction bases unmatched: 8. The CDR3 length is 18 residues.